Listed below are T cell receptor beta chains from one sample, sequenced in a study of T-cell memory formation after mild COVID-19. Via MiXCR, TCRdb re-called the 5' RACE reads, giving one row per CDR3 protein. The sample contains 110,000 to 150,000 distinct CDR3 sequences, more than 13% of which appear only once. The sample taken for sequencing was PBMCs or a T cell subset sorted from them (not recorded which). The receptors were sampled from an adult woman who had mild COVID-19 (a few samples of this study predate the infection). Cell type and time point are not known. Both conserved end residues are part of each CDR3. A D gene is named only where the DNA matches it firmly. Not every row has a clone size; where given, it reads once, few, many or a size class.

size,D,J,V,CDR3,DNA
few,NA,TRBJ2-2,TRBV12-3/TRBV12-4,CASSFPRVSPGELFF,TGTGCCAGCAGTTTCCCCCGGGTCAGCCCCGGGGAGCTGTTTTTT
many,TRBD1,TRBJ2-1,TRBV5-4,CASSTRTGGFNEQFF,TGTGCCAGCAGCACGCGGACAGGGGGCTTCAATGAGCAGTTCTTC
many,NA,TRBJ1-2,TRBV7-2,CASSSLGDGYTF,TGTGCCAGCAGCTCCCTGGGCGATGGCTACACCTTC
few,NA,TRBJ1-4,TRBV15,CATSSSSLVWGEKLFF,TGTGCCACCAGCTCCTCCTCACTCGTTTGGGGGGAAAAACTGTTTTTT
few,TRBD1,TRBJ2-7,TRBV5-6,CASQTGRTGYEQYF,TGTGCCAGCCAGACAGGACGGACAGGGTACGAGCAGTACTTC
few,NA,TRBJ1-4,TRBV5-1,CASSLAGTQGKKLFF,TGCGCCAGCAGCTTGGCCGGGACCCAAGGAAAAAAACTGTTTTTT
NA,NA,TRBJ2-7,TRBV6-2/TRBV6-3,CASKEGAGYEQYF,TGTGCCAGCAAGGAGGGCGCTGGGTACGAGCAGTACTTC
NA,NA,TRBJ2-7,TRBV4-1,CASSQAGTGYYEQYF,TGCGCCAGCAGCCAGGCGGGAACAGGGTACTACGAGCAGTACTTC
few,NA,TRBJ2-5,TRBV10-3,CAISESTDIEYF,TGTGCCATCAGTGAGTCGACGGACATTGAGTACTTC
few,NA,TRBJ1-1,TRBV19,CASSIVMNTEAFF,TGTGCCAGTAGTATAGTCATGAACACTGAAGCTTTCTTT
few,NA,TRBJ2-1,TRBV5-1,CASSWASSYNEQFF,TGCGCCAGCAGCTGGGCCAGTTCATACAATGAGCAGTTCTTC
many,NA,TRBJ2-3,TRBV4-1,CASSRDGSGGTQYF,TGCGCCAGCAGCCGCGACGGCTCTGGAGGTACGCAGTATTTT
many,NA,TRBJ1-1,TRBV5-1,CASSAGQITEAFF,TGCGCCAGCTCTGCCGGACAGATCACTGAAGCTTTCTTT
NA,NA,TRBJ2-3,TRBV27,CASSSTSSITDTQYF,TGTGCCAGCAGTTCAACTAGTTCCATCACAGATACGCAGTATTTT
NA,NA,TRBJ2-1,TRBV2,CASSDLAPNEQFF,TGTGCCAGCAGTGATTTAGCTCCCAATGAGCAGTTCTTC
NA,NA,TRBJ1-2,TRBV24-1,CATSLGNYGYTF,TGTGCCACCAGTCTGGGGAACTATGGCTACACCTTC
NA,NA,TRBJ2-3,TRBV12-3/TRBV12-4,CASSLSPTDTQYF,TGTGCCAGCAGTTTGTCGCCCACAGATACGCAGTATTTT
NA,TRBD2,TRBJ2-7,TRBV7-9,CASQGPAGGGYEQYF,TGTGCCAGCCAGGGGCCCGCGGGGGGTGGCTACGAGCAGTACTTC
NA,NA,TRBJ1-1,TRBV24-1,CATVDRFYTEAFF,TGTGCCACCGTTGACAGGTTTTACACTGAAGCTTTCTTT
few,NA,TRBJ2-7,TRBV20-1,CSARDLPPIEQYF,TGCAGTGCTAGAGATCTTCCCCCCATCGAGCAGTACTTC
NA,NA,TRBJ1-1,TRBV5-6,CASSPGGHTEAFF,TGTGCCAGCAGCCCCGGGGGGCACACTGAAGCTTTCTTT
NA,NA,TRBJ1-1,TRBV12-3/TRBV12-4,CASSFRAGVKGWNTEAFF,TGTGCCAGCAGTTTCAGGGCGGGGGTAAAGGGATGGAACACTGAAGCTTTCTTT
NA,TRBD2,TRBJ2-1,TRBV7-8,CASSSGAGGDYNEQFF,TGTGCCAGCAGCTCTGGGGCGGGAGGGGACTACAATGAGCAGTTCTTC
few,NA,TRBJ1-2,TRBV4-2,CASSHPGAVSSANYGYTF,TGTGCCAGCAGCCACCCCGGGGCAGTATCCTCAGCTAACTATGGCTACACCTTC
many,NA,TRBJ1-2,TRBV7-9,CASSLADRKYGYTF,TGTGCCAGCAGCTTAGCCGACAGGAAGTATGGCTACACCTTC
many,NA,TRBJ2-5,TRBV7-9,CASSLARSVAETQYF,TGTGCCAGCAGCTTAGCGCGGTCGGTAGCGGAGACCCAGTACTTC
NA,TRBD2,TRBJ2-3,TRBV11-2,CASSQAGTRDTQYF,TGTGCCAGCAGCCAAGCCGGGACTAGAGATACGCAGTATTTT
few,TRBD1,TRBJ1-2,TRBV6-6,CASTQGVNYGYTF,TGTGCCAGCACGCAGGGGGTTAACTATGGCTACACCTTC
NA,NA,TRBJ1-3,TRBV11-2,CASSARADTYSGNTIYF,TGTGCCAGCAGCGCACGGGCAGATACCTACTCTGGAAACACCATATATTTT
NA,NA,TRBJ1-1,TRBV30,CAWSVHRVTEAFF,TGTGCCTGGAGTGTACATCGGGTCACTGAAGCTTTCTTT
NA,NA,TRBJ1-1,TRBV6-5,CASSSTFGHPEREAFF,TGTGCCAGCAGTTCAACCTTCGGACACCCCGAAAGGGAAGCTTTCTTT
few,NA,TRBJ2-7,TRBV2,CASSARDGTPYEQYF,TGTGCCAGCAGTGCGAGGGACGGAACTCCCTACGAGCAGTACTTC
few,NA,TRBJ2-2,TRBV20-1,CSARVRDTGELFF,TGCAGTGCTAGAGTTAGGGACACCGGGGAGCTGTTTTTT
few,NA,TRBJ1-1,TRBV15,CATSESWGADTEAFF,TGTGCCACCAGCGAGAGCTGGGGGGCTGACACTGAAGCTTTCTTT
few,NA,TRBJ2-3,TRBV7-6,CASSLAQEQYF,TGTGCCAGCAGCTTAGCCCAAGAGCAGTATTTT
NA,TRBD1,TRBJ2-3,TRBV23-1,CASSQSSYYGTGGDTQYF,TGCGCCAGCAGTCAATCGTCCTATTACGGGACAGGGGGAGATACGCAGTATTTT
many,TRBD1,TRBJ2-7,TRBV20-1,CSANPTGIVSYEQYF,TGCAGTGCTAACCCGACAGGGATTGTCTCCTACGAGCAGTACTTC
few,TRBD1,TRBJ2-5,TRBV12-3/TRBV12-4,CASSLRGRSETQYF,TGTGCCAGCAGTCTAAGGGGGCGATCGGAGACCCAGTACTTC
NA,TRBD1,TRBJ2-3,TRBV7-2,CASSRGRSPDTQYF,TGTGCCAGCAGCAGGGGGCGCTCGCCAGATACGCAGTATTTT
few,NA,TRBJ2-4,TRBV29-1,CSVLLNIQYF,TGCAGCGTCTTATTAAACATTCAGTACTTC
many,NA,TRBJ2-7,TRBV20-1,CSARDIRYEQYF,TGCAGTGCTAGAGATATCCGCTACGAGCAGTACTTC
few,TRBD1,TRBJ1-5,TRBV4-1,CASSQGQGANQPQHF,TGCGCCAGCAGCCAAGGACAGGGGGCGAATCAGCCCCAGCATTTT
few,NA,TRBJ2-1,TRBV20-1,CSARNPYPEGGWDNEQFF,TGCAGTGCTAGAAACCCTTACCCCGAGGGGGGGTGGGACAATGAGCAGTTCTTC
NA,NA,TRBJ1-5,TRBV7-9,CASSQDPLQPQHF,TGTGCCAGCAGCCAAGACCCCCTCCAGCCCCAGCATTTT
NA,NA,TRBJ2-7,TRBV4-3,CASSLTHGRGQYF,TGCGCCAGCAGCCTGACTCACGGCCGGGGACAGTACTTC
few,TRBD1,TRBJ2-7,TRBV9,CASSVRWDRGVGEQYF,TGTGCCAGCAGCGTAAGGTGGGACAGGGGGGTGGGCGAGCAGTACTTC
NA,NA,TRBJ2-1,TRBV27,CASSLSRGNSYNEQFF,TGTGCCAGCAGTTTATCGAGGGGGAACTCCTACAATGAGCAGTTCTTC
NA,NA,TRBJ2-3,TRBV24-1,CATSDWGSDTQYF,TGTGCCACCAGTGATTGGGGATCAGATACGCAGTATTTT
NA,NA,TRBJ1-1,TRBV29-1,CSVEVRETGMPEAFF,TGCAGCGTTGAAGTGAGGGAAACAGGGATGCCTGAAGCTTTCTTT
few,NA,TRBJ1-4,TRBV7-9,CASSPSPGEQRLVLFF,TGTGCCAGCAGCCCAAGCCCGGGAGAACAACGTCTTGTACTGTTTTTT
few,NA,TRBJ2-2,TRBV11-2,CASSSNQLNTGELFF,TGTGCCAGCAGTTCAAACCAGCTCAACACCGGGGAGCTGTTTTTT
NA,TRBD1,TRBJ2-3,TRBV15,CATSRGGQGDTQYF,TGTGCCACCAGCAGAGGTGGACAGGGCGATACGCAGTATTTT
NA,NA,TRBJ2-3,TRBV5-1,CASSLEAGQLADTQYF,TGCGCCAGCAGCTTGGAGGCGGGACAGCTCGCAGATACGCAGTATTTT
few,NA,TRBJ2-2,TRBV2,CASSRDPNTGELFF,TGTGCCAGCAGCCGGGACCCGAACACCGGGGAGCTGTTTTTT
NA,NA,TRBJ2-6,TRBV9,CASSVERGPKGRGANVLTF,TGTGCCAGCAGCGTAGAAAGGGGACCGAAAGGGAGGGGGGCCAACGTCCTGACTTTC
NA,NA,TRBJ1-5,TRBV7-9,CASSPPDSNQPQHF,TGTGCCAGCAGTCCCCCTGACAGCAATCAGCCCCAGCATTTT
NA,TRBD1,TRBJ2-7,TRBV5-4,CASSRTGTEVSGYEQYF,TGTGCCAGCAGCCGCACCGGGACAGAGGTTTCCGGATACGAGCAGTACTTC
few,TRBD1,TRBJ2-7,TRBV29-1,CSVGLGQGYEQYF,TGCAGCGTCGGCCTGGGACAGGGATACGAGCAGTACTTC
few,NA,TRBJ2-1,TRBV16,CASSQSTHNEQFF,TGTGCCAGCAGCCAATCGACCCACAATGAGCAGTTCTTC
few,NA,TRBJ2-1,TRBV11-2,CASNRGFTPDWDEQFF,TGTGCCAGCAATCGAGGATTTACCCCCGACTGGGATGAGCAGTTCTTC